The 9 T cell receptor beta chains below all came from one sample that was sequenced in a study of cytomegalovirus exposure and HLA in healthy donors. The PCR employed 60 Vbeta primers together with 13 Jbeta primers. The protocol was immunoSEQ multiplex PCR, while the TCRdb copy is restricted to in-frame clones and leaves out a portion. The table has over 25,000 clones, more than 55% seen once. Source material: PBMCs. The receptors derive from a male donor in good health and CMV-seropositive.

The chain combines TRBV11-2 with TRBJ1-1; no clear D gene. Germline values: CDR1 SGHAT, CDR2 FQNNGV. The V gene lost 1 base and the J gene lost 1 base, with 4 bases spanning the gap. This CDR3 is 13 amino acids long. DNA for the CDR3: TGTGCCAGCAGCTTAGGGCAGAACACTGAAGCTTTCTTT. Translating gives CASSLGQNTEAFF.

The CDR3, as DNA: TGCAGCGTGGGGACACGTAGCTCCTACAATGAGCAGTTCTTC. Translated, it gives CSVGTRSSYNEQFF. The chain recombines TRBV29-1 with TRBJ2-1, with a tentative D call TRBD1 (6 bases). Between the trimmed V and J ends, which lost 6 bases and 0 bases, there was a span of 12 bases. This CDR3 spans 14 amino acids. Per the germline V gene, CDR1 is SQVTM and CDR2 is ANQGSEA.

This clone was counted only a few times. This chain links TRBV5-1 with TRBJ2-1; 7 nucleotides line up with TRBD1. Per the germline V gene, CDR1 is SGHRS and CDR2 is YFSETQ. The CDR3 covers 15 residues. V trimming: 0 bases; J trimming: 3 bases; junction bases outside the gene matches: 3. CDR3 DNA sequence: TGCGCCAGCAGCTTGGCCACAGGGGTCTACAATGAGCAGTTCTTC. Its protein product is CASSLATGVYNEQFF.

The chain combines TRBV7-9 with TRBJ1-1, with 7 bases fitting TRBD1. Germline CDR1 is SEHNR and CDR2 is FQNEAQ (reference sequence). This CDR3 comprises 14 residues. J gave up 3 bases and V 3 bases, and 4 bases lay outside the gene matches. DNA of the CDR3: TGTGCCAGCAGCTTGAGGGGGCTCTACACTGAAGCTTTCTTT. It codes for CASSLRGLYTEAFF.

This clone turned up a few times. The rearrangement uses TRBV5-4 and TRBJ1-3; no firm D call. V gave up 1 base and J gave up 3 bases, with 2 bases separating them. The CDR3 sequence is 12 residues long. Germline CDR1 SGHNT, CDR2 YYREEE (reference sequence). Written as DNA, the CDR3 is TGTGCCAGCAGCTTGCGTGGAAACACCATATATTTT. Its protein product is CASSLRGNTIYF.

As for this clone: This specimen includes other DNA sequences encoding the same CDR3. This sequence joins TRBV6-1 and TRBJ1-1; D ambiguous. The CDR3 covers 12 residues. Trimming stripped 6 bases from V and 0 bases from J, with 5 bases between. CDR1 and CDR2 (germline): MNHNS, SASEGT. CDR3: CASRSMNTEAFF. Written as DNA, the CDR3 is TGTGCCAGCAGAAGCATGAACACTGAAGCTTTCTTT.

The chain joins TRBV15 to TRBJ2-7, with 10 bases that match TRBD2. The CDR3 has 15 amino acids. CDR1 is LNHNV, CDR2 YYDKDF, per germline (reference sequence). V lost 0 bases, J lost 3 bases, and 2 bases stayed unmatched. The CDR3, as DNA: TGTGCCACCAGCAGAGATCGGACTAGCGGCTACGAGCAGTACTTC. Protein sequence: CATSRDRTSGYEQYF.

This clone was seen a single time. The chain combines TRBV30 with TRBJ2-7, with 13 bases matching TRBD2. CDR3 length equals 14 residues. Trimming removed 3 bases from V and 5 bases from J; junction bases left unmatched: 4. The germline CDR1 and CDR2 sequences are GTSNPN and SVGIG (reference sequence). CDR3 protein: CAWRGLAGRNEQYF. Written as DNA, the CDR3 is TGTGCCTGGAGGGGACTAGCGGGACGGAACGAGCAGTACTTC. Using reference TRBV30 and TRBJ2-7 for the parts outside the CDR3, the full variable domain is SQTIHQWPATLVQPVGSPLSLECTVEGTSNPNLYWYRQAAGRGLQLLFYSVGIGQISSEVPQNLSASRPQDRQFILSSKKLLLSDSGFYLCAWRGLAGRNEQYFGPGTRLTVT.

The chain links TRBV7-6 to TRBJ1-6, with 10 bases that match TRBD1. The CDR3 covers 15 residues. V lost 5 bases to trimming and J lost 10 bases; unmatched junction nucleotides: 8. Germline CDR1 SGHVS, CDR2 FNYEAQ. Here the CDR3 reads CASSKRTGGESPLHF. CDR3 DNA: TGTGCCAGCAGCAAACGGACAGGGGGAGAATCACCCCTCCACTTT.